These 8 T cell receptor beta chains came from one sample sequenced in a study of CD8 T cells in Susac syndrome. Random hexamers served to reverse transcribe roughly 0.45 to 1 ug RNA. Each CDR3 protein gets one entry after TCRdb re-called the immunoSEQ multiplex PCR reads with MiXCR. Here the sample spans about 130,000 distinct CDR3 sequences, roughly 94% being singletons. The source material was CD4+ T cells from PBMCs. All receptors come from a human donor with multiple sclerosis.

V gene TRBV20-1 combines with J gene TRBJ2-3, with D unclear. Germline V gene sequence: CDR1 DFQATT, CDR2 SNEGSKA (reference sequence). Deletions cut 8 bases from V and 0 bases from J, with 9 bases between. The CDR3 is 12 residues long. Written as DNA, the CDR3 is TGCAGTACGGGCCTTAGCACAGATACGCAGTATTTT. Its protein product is CSTGLSTDTQYF.

This clonotype was counted a few times. This chain's CDR3 is CASSTQGLAGDEQYF. The CDR3 DNA sequence: TGTGCCAGCAGCACCCAGGGACTAGCGGGAGACGAGCAGTACTTC. The chain couples TRBV27 to TRBJ2-7, with 14 bases matching TRBD2. The V segment lost 6 bases and the J segment 5 bases; nucleotides outside the gene matches: 6. Germline values: CDR1 MNHEY, CDR2 SMNVEV (reference sequence). The CDR3 totals 15 residues.

This clonotype has more than one count but fewer than ten. The rearrangement joins TRBV18 to TRBJ2-5, with D uncertain. Trimming cost V 8 bases and J 3 bases, with 7 bases left between them. CDR3 size: 11 residues. CDR1 and CDR2 (germline): KGHSH, LQKENI. CDR3: CASSPEETQYF. The DNA for the CDR3 is TGTGCCAGCAGCCCAGAAGAGACCCAGTACTTC. The variable domain in full, completed from reference TRBV18 and TRBJ2-5, reads NAGVMQNPRHLVRRRGQEARLRCSPMKGHSHVYWYRQLPEEGLKFMVYLQKENIIDESGMPKERFSAEFPKEGPSILRIQQVVRGDSAAYFCASSPEETQYFGPGTRLLVL.

This sequence joins TRBV14 and TRBJ1-3; no reliable D call. The CDR3 is made up of 14 amino acids. Trimming cost V 4 bases and J 2 bases, with 9 bases left between them. Germline CDR1 is SGHDN and CDR2 is FVKESK. CDR3 region: CASSPTGPGNTIYF. The CDR3 bases are TGTGCCAGCAGCCCAACCGGGCCTGGAAACACCATATATTTT.

This clonotype was seen just once. The J gene is TRBJ2-7, the V gene TRBV7-2; the D is unclear. The germline V and J ends were trimmed by 7 bases and 0 bases, with 10 bases remaining between them. The CDR3 extends over 13 amino acids. Per germline, CDR1 SGHTA and CDR2 FQGNSA. Here the CDR3 reads CASTGSPSYEQYF. The CDR3 DNA reads TGTGCCAGCACCGGCTCGCCCTCCTACGAGCAGTACTTC.

This clonotype is a singleton in its sample. The gene calls are TRBV30 and TRBJ2-2; D gene ambiguous. The CDR3 sequence is 14 residues long. Looked up from germline, CDR1 is GTSNPN and CDR2 is SVGIG (reference sequence). V lost 1 base and J 3 bases, leaving 9 bases between the germline ends. CDR3: CAWSAMPDTGELFF. Written as DNA, the CDR3 is TGTGCCTGGAGTGCAATGCCGGACACCGGGGAGCTGTTTTTT.

This clonotype was counted once. The rearrangement links TRBV5-1 to TRBJ2-2; 11 nucleotides match TRBD2. Trimming removed 4 bases from V and 3 bases from J; junction bases left unmatched: 2. The CDR3 runs to 15 residues. The germline V gene has CDR1 SGHRS and CDR2 YFSETQ. CDR3 loop: CASSQLAGDTGELFF. As DNA, the CDR3 is TGCGCCAGCAGCCAACTAGCGGGGGACACCGGGGAGCTGTTTTTT.

The chain recombines TRBV27 with TRBJ1-2; 9 positions match TRBD1. The CDR3 sequence is 17 residues long. Germline V CDR1 and CDR2: MNHEY, SMNVEV (reference sequence). Germline trimming cut 5 bases from V and 0 bases from J; bases unmatched to any gene: 10. CDR3 amino acids: CASSLLTGGGSNYGYTF. For the CDR3, the DNA is TGTGCCAGCAGTCTCCTAACAGGGGGCGGCTCTAACTATGGCTACACCTTC.